Below are 16 T cell receptor beta chains sequenced from a single sample in a study of blood T cell repertoires in COVID-19. Data came from immunoSEQ multiplex PCR; TCRdb stores just in-frame clones and leaves some out. Here the sample spans approximately 160,000 clones, 75% to 90% being singletons. The sample was peripheral blood. These receptors were taken from a human donor in a cohort sampled during active COVID-19.

The chain recombines TRBV30 with TRBJ2-3; D ambiguous. V was pared by 3 bases and J by 6 bases, with 7 bases between. The germline V gene encodes CDR1 GTSNPN and CDR2 SVGIG (reference sequence). There are 11 residues in the CDR3. The CDR3 sequence is CAWSALDTQYF. Written as DNA, the CDR3 is TGTGCCTGGAGCGCGCTGGATACGCAGTATTTT.

A single count supports this clone. This chain connects TRBV2 to TRBJ2-6; the D gene is possibly TRBD1 (5 bases). The CDR3 is 17 residues long. V shed 7 bases and J shed 0 bases, with 16 bases lying between them. Germline CDR1 is SNHLY and CDR2 is FYNNEI. The CDR3 region is CASTGQRISSGANVLTF. CDR3 nucleotide sequence: TGTGCCAGCACAGGGCAAAGAATTAGCTCTGGGGCCAACGTCCTGACTTTC.

This clone turned up a few times. The genes are TRBV30 and TRBJ2-2; D is unclear. Looked up from germline, CDR1 is GTSNPN and CDR2 is SVGIG (reference sequence). V gave up 4 bases and J gave up 2 bases, with 8 bases separating them. CDR3 length: 13 amino acids. In DNA, the CDR3 is TGTGCCTGGAACCTAGTCAACACCGGGGAGCTGTTTTTT. As protein: CAWNLVNTGELFF.

J is TRBJ2-2 and V is TRBV11-2; D perhaps matches TRBD1 (5 bases). The CDR3 is made up of 16 amino acids. CDR1 is SGHAT, CDR2 FQNNGV, per germline. Trimming shortened V by 6 bases and J by 7 bases, and 21 bases separated the two germline ends. For the CDR3, the DNA is TGTGCCAGCAGGGATTCTCGCAGGGTAACAGTCGGGGAGCTGTTTTTT. This encodes CASRDSRRVTVGELFF.

The chain joins TRBV18 to TRBJ1-6; TRBD1 matches at 7 bases. Trimming cost V 6 bases and J 9 bases; bases outside gene matches: 8. Per the germline V gene, CDR1 is KGHSH and CDR2 is LQKENI. The CDR3 contains 14 residues. The CDR3 coding sequence is TGTGCCAGCTCTTCCGGACAGGTTCCTTCACCCCTCCACTTT. Protein: CASSSGQVPSPLHF.

The rearrangement uses TRBV18 and TRBJ2-2, with D possibly being TRBD2 (5 bases). In germline, CDR1 is KGHSH, CDR2 LQKENI. V shed 0 bases and J shed 5 bases, with 10 bases lying between them. The CDR3 sequence is 15 residues long. The CDR3 sequence is CASSPPRTGTGELFF. DNA for the CDR3: TGTGCCAGCTCACCACCGAGGACGGGAACCGGGGAGCTGTTTTTT.

The chain is built from TRBV15 and TRBJ1-3; the D is unclear. Looked up from germline, CDR1 is LNHNV and CDR2 is YYDKDF (reference sequence). The V end lost 0 bases, the J end lost 0 bases, and 9 bases lay between the germline ends. The CDR3 is 16 residues long. The CDR3 region has the DNA TGTGCCACCAGCAGAGATGTCTCGTCCTCTGGAAACACCATATATTTT. Translated, it gives CATSRDVSSSGNTIYF.

The chain employs TRBV20-1 and TRBJ1-2, with 9 bases matching TRBD1. CDR1 and CDR2 (germline): DFQATT, SNEGSKA (reference sequence). V lost 4 bases, J lost 13 bases, and 7 bases stayed unmatched. The CDR3 is made up of 11 amino acids. This CDR3 reads CSATRDRVITF. The CDR3 DNA reads as TGCAGTGCTACCCGGGACAGGGTTATCACCTTC.

This clone was observed a handful of times. The rearrangement links TRBV6-6 to TRBJ1-2, with D maybe TRBD1 (6 bases). CDR3 length: 14 residues. Trimming cost V 1 base and J 6 bases, with 12 bases left between them. CDR1 is MNHNY, CDR2 SVGAGI, per germline (reference sequence). The CDR3 protein is CASSYYGGQDGYTF. DNA of the CDR3: TGTGCCAGCAGTTACTACGGGGGGCAGGATGGCTACACCTTC.

The gene calls are TRBV5-1 and TRBJ2-2; unclear D gene. There are 16 residues in the CDR3. The germline CDR1 and CDR2 sequences are SGHRS and YFSETQ. The germline V and J ends were trimmed by 0 bases and 0 bases, with 9 bases remaining between them. The CDR3 nucleotides read TGCGCCAGCAGCTTGGATCCAGTTCCGAACACCGGGGAGCTGTTTTTT. Its translation is CASSLDPVPNTGELFF.

The V call is TRBV10-1, the J call TRBJ2-2, with 7 positions matching TRBD1. The CDR3 has 13 residues. The V segment lost 2 bases and the J segment 8 bases; nucleotides outside the gene matches: 2. Germline V lookup: CDR1 WNHNN, CDR2 SYGVQD (reference sequence). The CDR3 DNA sequence: TGCGCCAGCAGTGAGACAGGGGTTGGGGAGCTGTTTTTT. It translates to CASSETGVGELFF.

The V gene is TRBV24-1, the J gene TRBJ2-5; 8 bases align to TRBD2. V lost 3 bases, J lost 3 bases, and 14 bases stayed unmatched. There are 18 residues in the CDR3. Germline V gene data show CDR1 as KGHDR and CDR2 as SFDVKD. CDR3 DNA: TGTGCCACCAGTGATATACGGCAGGATGGACTAGCAAAAGAGACCCAGTACTTC. It yields the protein CATSDIRQDGLAKETQYF.

The V and J genes are TRBV5-4 and TRBJ1-6, with 9 positions matching TRBD1. Unmatched junction bases numbered 11, after V lost 3 bases and J lost 10 bases. Per germline, CDR1 SGHNT and CDR2 YYREEE (reference sequence). The CDR3 totals 16 residues. CDR3 DNA: TGTGCCAGCAGCTCGACCTACAGGGGGCTAGAATCACCCCTCCACTTT. It codes for CASSSTYRGLESPLHF. The complete variable domain, with remaining parts taken from reference TRBV5-4 and TRBJ1-6, reads ETGVTQSPTHLIKTRGQQVTLRCSSQSGHNTVSWYQQALGQGPQFIFQYYREEENGRGNFPPRFSGLQFPNYSSELNVNALELDDSALYLCASSSTYRGLESPLHFGNGTRLTVT.

The chain carries TRBV28 and TRBJ1-2; 8 nucleotides match TRBD1. The CDR3 spans 14 residues. CDR1 and CDR2 (germline): MDHEN, SYDVKM. V lost 4 bases and J lost 5; bases outside the gene matches: 6. CDR3 sequence: CASSSGGVGYGYTF. CDR3 DNA: TGTGCCAGCAGTTCAGGGGGCGTTGGATATGGCTACACCTTC.

The CDR3 spells CASSPSIGTSGPSTDTQYF. In nucleotides, the CDR3 is TGTGCCAGCTCACCAAGTATAGGGACTAGCGGCCCTAGCACAGATACGCAGTATTTT. The V gene is TRBV18, the J gene TRBJ2-3, with TRBD2 identical over 11 bases. V lost 2 bases and J lost 0; bases outside the gene matches: 10. Germline assignment: CDR1 KGHSH and CDR2 LQKENI. The CDR3 has 19 amino acids. Based on the CDR3 plus reference TRBV18 and TRBJ2-3, the full variable domain is NAGVMQNPRHLVRRRGQEARLRCSPMKGHSHVYWYRQLPEEGLKFMVYLQKENIIDESGMPKERFSAEFPKEGPSILRIQQVVRGDSAAYFCASSPSIGTSGPSTDTQYFGPGTRLTVL.

The chain joins TRBV6-5 to TRBJ1-5; 8 positions match TRBD1. J lost 5 bases, V lost 5 bases, and 2 bases had no gene match. The germline gives CDR1 MNHEY, CDR2 SVGAGI. The CDR3 extends over 13 amino acids. The CDR3 sequence: CASSQGAHQPQHF. CDR3 DNA: TGTGCCAGCAGTCAGGGGGCTCATCAGCCCCAGCATTTT.